One and the same sample provided the 3 T cell receptor beta chains below, sequenced in a study of shared clonotypes between healthy human individuals. The repertoire was sequenced with immunoSEQ multiplex PCR; TCRdb's copy has only in-frame clones and lacks some. The sample has some 530,000 clones; roughly 80% are singletons. The specimen sequenced was PBMCs. The receptors shown here come from a woman between 35 and 50 years old in good health. Some clones in this sample may be carry-over from other donors' samples.

This clone was seen only once. This rearrangement joins TRBV30 to TRBJ2-2, with 12 nucleotides matching TRBD2. This CDR3 comprises 16 residues. Germline V gene data show CDR1 as GTSNPN and CDR2 as SVGIG (reference sequence). Unmatched junction bases numbered 5, after V lost 0 bases and J lost 6 bases. CDR3 region: CAWSVGLAGRAGELFF. CDR3 coding DNA: TGTGCCTGGAGTGTAGGACTAGCGGGACGGGCCGGGGAGCTGTTTTTT. Based on the CDR3 plus reference TRBV30 and TRBJ2-2, the full variable domain is SQTIHQWPATLVQPVGSPLSLECTVEGTSNPNLYWYRQAAGRGLQLLFYSVGIGQISSEVPQNLSASRPQDRQFILSSKKLLLSDSGFYLCAWSVGLAGRAGELFFGEGSRLTVL.

Notes on this clone: A read error likely explains this, since a far larger clone differs by one base. This chain joins TRBV30 and TRBJ1-3, with D unclear. Germline V gene lookup returns CDR1 GTSNPN and CDR2 SVGIG (reference sequence). Trimming shortened V by 4 bases and J by 2 bases, and 6 bases separated the two germline ends. The CDR3 covers 12 residues. The CDR3 reads CAWNSAGNTIYF. The CDR3 DNA follows: TGTGCCTGGAACAGTGCTGGAAACACCATATATTTT.

The chain uses TRBV11-2 and TRBJ1-2, with D perhaps matching TRBD1 (5 bases). This CDR3 region has 14 residues. CDR1 SGHAT and CDR2 FQNNGV come from the germline V gene. V was clipped by 5 bases and J by 0 bases, with 10 bases between them. The CDR3 loop is CASSLTESNYGYTF. DNA of the CDR3: TGTGCCAGCAGCCTGACAGAATCTAACTATGGCTACACCTTC.